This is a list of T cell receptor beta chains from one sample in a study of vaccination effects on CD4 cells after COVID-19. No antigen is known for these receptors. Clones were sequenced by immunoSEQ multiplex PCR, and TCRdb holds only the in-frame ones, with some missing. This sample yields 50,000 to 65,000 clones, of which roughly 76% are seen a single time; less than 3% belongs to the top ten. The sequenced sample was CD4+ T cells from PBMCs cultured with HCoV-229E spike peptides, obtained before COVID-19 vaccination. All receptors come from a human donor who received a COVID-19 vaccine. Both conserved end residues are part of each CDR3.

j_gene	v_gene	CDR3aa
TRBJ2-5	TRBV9	CASSVGRVEGGETQYF
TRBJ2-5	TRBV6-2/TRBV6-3	CASSLGAIETQYF
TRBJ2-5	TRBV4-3	CASSQISGGQETQYF
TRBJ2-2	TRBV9	CASSGGTVTGELFF
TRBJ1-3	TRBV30	CAWGSLSGNTIYF
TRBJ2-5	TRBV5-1	CASSGRTGERGETQYF
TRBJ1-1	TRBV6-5	CASSYSYRQMTEAFF
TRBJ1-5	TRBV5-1	CASSLGVNSNQPQHF
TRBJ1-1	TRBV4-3	CASSQRIVSPGLTSNTEAFF
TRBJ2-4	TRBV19	CASRSVDKNIQYF
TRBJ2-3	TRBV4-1	CASSQGAQSADTQYF
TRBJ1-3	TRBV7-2	CASSLARQTDTIYF
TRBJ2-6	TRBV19	CASSIGHKVAGANVLTF
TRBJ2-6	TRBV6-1	CASSETILYSGANVLTF
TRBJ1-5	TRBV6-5	CASSSTGNQPQHF
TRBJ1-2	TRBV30	CAWSWTGTLPGGYTF
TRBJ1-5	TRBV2	CASSETNQPQHF
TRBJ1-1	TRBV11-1	CASSFNANTEAFF
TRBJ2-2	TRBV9	CASSPRTGTTSFWTGELFF
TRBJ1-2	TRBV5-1	CASGGQLNYGYTF
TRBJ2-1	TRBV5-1	CASSRGGAAYNEQFF
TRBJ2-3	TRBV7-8	CASSGFRGVGTDTQYF
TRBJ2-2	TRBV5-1	CASSFWRQRNTGELFF
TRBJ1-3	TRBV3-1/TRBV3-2	CASSLGNTIYF
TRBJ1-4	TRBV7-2	CASSSQGREKLFF
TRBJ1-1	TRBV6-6	CASSTGRTEAFF
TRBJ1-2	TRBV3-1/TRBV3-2	CASSPSPRVYGYTF
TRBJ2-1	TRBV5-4	CASSLDREGEQFF
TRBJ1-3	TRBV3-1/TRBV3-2	CASSQDGRDPGNTIYF
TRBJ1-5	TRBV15	CATSRDLQGNQPQHF